This T cell receptor beta chain was captured by sequencing in a study of cytomegalovirus exposure and HLA in healthy donors. PCR primers comprised 60 Vbeta and 13 Jbeta primers. The method was immunoSEQ multiplex PCR; TCRdb's version includes in-frame clones alone and lacks a portion of them. The repertoire consists of fewer than 150,000 clones, with about 74% occurring once and the leading ten covering approximately 5%. Deletions cut 1 base from V and 0 bases from J, with 7 bases between. Germline V gene lookup returns CDR1 SGHVS and CDR2 FNYEAQ. The length of the CDR3 is 15 residues. The source of this sequence is a woman aged 45-60 years in good health and CMV-seronegative. This chain links TRBV7-6 with TRBJ1-3; D is uncertain. What was sequenced was PBMCs. The CDR3 is CASSLVALSGNTIYF. The CDR3 region has the DNA TGTGCCAGCAGCTTAGTAGCCCTCTCTGGAAACACCATATATTTT.